These T cell receptor beta chains were read from a single sample in a study of OX40 agonist ivuxolimab in advanced cancers. The data were produced by immunoSEQ multiplex PCR, yet TCRdb's version contains in-frame clones alone and is incomplete. The data show about 79,000 clones, 88% seen once. Sequenced here: CD4+ or CD8+ T cells sorted from blood, sampled in a trial of the OX40 agonist ivuxolimab. The source is an adult with an advanced solid tumor such as melanoma, head and neck, liver or kidney cancer. Both conserved end residues are part of each CDR3. Each record gives: V gene, D gene, clone size, J gene, CDR3 length, CDR3 protein, CDR3 DNA. D genes are given only for firm matches. Clone size is stated in some rows and not others, as once, few, many or a class when expanded.

v_gene: TRBV27
d_gene: NA
abundance: NA
j_gene: TRBJ1-1
len: 11
CDR3aa: CASFGGTEAFF
CDR3nt: TGTGCCAGCTTCGGGGGCACTGAAGCTTTCTTT

v_gene: TRBV7-2
d_gene: TRBD1
abundance: NA
j_gene: TRBJ2-3
len: 17
CDR3aa: CASSLAGGTQWTDTQYF
CDR3nt: TGTGCCAGCAGCTTAGCAGGGGGCACCCAATGGACAGATACGCAGTATTTT

v_gene: TRBV19
d_gene: NA
abundance: NA
j_gene: TRBJ1-2
len: 13
CDR3aa: CASRGAENYGYTF
CDR3nt: TGTGCCAGTAGAGGTGCAGAGAACTATGGCTACACCTTC

v_gene: TRBV28
d_gene: TRBD2
abundance: NA
j_gene: TRBJ2-1
len: 11
CDR3aa: CASSRGTRAFF
CDR3nt: TGTGCCAGCAGCCGCGGGACTAGGGCGTTCTTC

v_gene: TRBV19
d_gene: TRBD2
abundance: NA
j_gene: TRBJ2-1
len: 14
CDR3aa: CASSNNYGLAVEFF
CDR3nt: TGTGCCAGTAGTAACAACTACGGACTAGCCGTGGAGTTCTTC

v_gene: TRBV6-1
d_gene: TRBD2
abundance: once
j_gene: TRBJ2-7
len: 15
CDR3aa: CASSETSGREYEQYF
CDR3nt: TGTGCCAGCAGTGAGACTAGCGGGAGAGAATACGAGCAGTACTTC

v_gene: TRBV18
d_gene: TRBD1
abundance: NA
j_gene: TRBJ1-1
len: 13
CDR3aa: CASSADRDTEAFF
CDR3nt: TGTGCCAGCTCGGCGGACAGGGACACTGAAGCTTTCTTT

v_gene: TRBV28
d_gene: TRBD2
abundance: NA
j_gene: TRBJ2-3
len: 12
CDR3aa: CASRAGSITQYF
CDR3nt: TGTGCCAGCAGAGCGGGATCTATAACGCAGTATTTT

v_gene: TRBV5-1
d_gene: NA
abundance: NA
j_gene: TRBJ2-5
len: 14
CDR3aa: CASSLLGRGETQYF
CDR3nt: TGCGCCAGCAGCTTGCTCGGGCGAGGAGAGACCCAGTACTTC

v_gene: TRBV15
d_gene: NA
abundance: NA
j_gene: TRBJ1-2
len: 14
CDR3aa: CATAGALISTGYTF
CDR3nt: TGTGCCACCGCGGGGGCGCTGATATCGACTGGCTACACCTTC

v_gene: TRBV11-2
d_gene: TRBD1
abundance: NA
j_gene: TRBJ1-6
len: 16
CDR3aa: CASSLRGTGGNSPLHF
CDR3nt: TGTGCCAGCAGCTTACGCGGGACAGGGGGTAATTCACCCCTCCACTTT

v_gene: TRBV6-5
d_gene: NA
abundance: NA
j_gene: TRBJ2-5
len: 11
CDR3aa: CASSGGKTQYF
CDR3nt: TGTGCCAGCAGTGGGGGCAAGACCCAGTACTTC

v_gene: TRBV18
d_gene: NA
abundance: NA
j_gene: TRBJ2-4
len: 15
CDR3aa: CASSLAGLAKNIQYF
CDR3nt: TGTGCCAGCTCACTGGCGGGACTAGCCAAAAACATTCAGTACTTC

v_gene: TRBV19
d_gene: TRBD1
abundance: NA
j_gene: TRBJ2-3
len: 15
CDR3aa: CASSTRDSYTDTQYF
CDR3nt: TGTGCCAGTAGTACCCGGGACAGCTACACAGATACGCAGTATTTT

v_gene: TRBV11-3
d_gene: NA
abundance: NA
j_gene: TRBJ2-7
len: 14
CDR3aa: CASSFNSGSYEQYF
CDR3nt: TGTGCCAGCAGCTTTAATTCAGGGTCCTACGAGCAGTACTTC

v_gene: TRBV2
d_gene: NA
abundance: NA
j_gene: TRBJ2-3
len: 13
CDR3aa: CASSRDSTDTQYF
CDR3nt: TGTGCCAGCAGCCGGGACAGCACAGATACGCAGTATTTT

v_gene: TRBV6-1
d_gene: NA
abundance: NA
j_gene: TRBJ1-1
len: 15
CDR3aa: CASSEPGDLRGEAFF
CDR3nt: TGTGCCAGCAGTGAACCGGGGGACCTGAGAGGTGAAGCTTTCTTT

v_gene: TRBV5-4
d_gene: NA
abundance: NA
j_gene: TRBJ1-2
len: 16
CDR3aa: CASSLELGQTNYGYTF
CDR3nt: TGTGCCAGCAGCTTGGAATTAGGTCAGACAAACTATGGCTACACCTTC

v_gene: TRBV28
d_gene: NA
abundance: NA
j_gene: TRBJ2-1
len: 15
CDR3aa: CASMRSPGEGGEQFF
CDR3nt: TGTGCCAGCATGAGAAGCCCGGGAGAGGGGGGTGAGCAGTTCTTC

v_gene: TRBV5-1
d_gene: TRBD1
abundance: NA
j_gene: TRBJ2-5
len: 15
CDR3aa: CASSLSQGASETQYF
CDR3nt: TGCGCCAGCAGCTTGAGCCAGGGGGCATCAGAGACCCAGTACTTC

v_gene: TRBV7-2
d_gene: TRBD1
abundance: NA
j_gene: TRBJ1-1
len: 13
CDR3aa: CASSFRQGTEAFF
CDR3nt: TGTGCCAGCAGCTTCCGACAGGGCACTGAAGCTTTCTTT

v_gene: TRBV5-1
d_gene: TRBD2
abundance: NA
j_gene: TRBJ2-1
len: 15
CDR3aa: CASSLQLAGSGEQFF
CDR3nt: TGCGCCAGCAGCTTACAACTAGCGGGGTCAGGGGAGCAGTTCTTC

v_gene: TRBV5-1
d_gene: NA
abundance: few
j_gene: TRBJ2-3
len: 14
CDR3aa: CASSLGTRTDTQYF
CDR3nt: TGCGCCAGCAGCTTGGGTACGCGCACAGATACGCAGTATTTT

v_gene: TRBV5-1
d_gene: TRBD2
abundance: NA
j_gene: TRBJ2-5
len: 17
CDR3aa: CASRGLAGGTYQETQYF
CDR3nt: TGCGCCAGCAGGGGGCTAGCGGGAGGCACGTACCAAGAGACCCAGTACTTC

v_gene: TRBV5-1
d_gene: NA
abundance: NA
j_gene: TRBJ2-7
len: 15
CDR3aa: CASSWGDSPTYEQYF
CDR3nt: TGCGCCAGCAGCTGGGGGGACAGTCCCACCTACGAGCAGTACTTC

v_gene: TRBV15
d_gene: NA
abundance: NA
j_gene: TRBJ1-2
len: 13
CDR3aa: CATSVGLGYGYTF
CDR3nt: TGTGCCACCAGCGTCGGACTGGGCTATGGCTACACCTTC

v_gene: TRBV29-1
d_gene: TRBD1
abundance: NA
j_gene: TRBJ2-7
len: 17
CDR3aa: CSVTGGQGKVWPYEQYF
CDR3nt: TGCAGCGTCACAGGGGGACAGGGGAAGGTGTGGCCCTACGAGCAGTACTTC

v_gene: TRBV7-9
d_gene: NA
abundance: NA
j_gene: TRBJ1-2
len: 15
CDR3aa: CASSLGVGGTYGYTF
CDR3nt: TGTGCCAGCAGCTTAGGGGTAGGGGGGACCTATGGCTACACCTTC

v_gene: TRBV11-2
d_gene: NA
abundance: NA
j_gene: TRBJ2-1
len: 15
CDR3aa: CASSLRLAITNEQFF
CDR3nt: TGTGCCAGCAGCTTACGTCTAGCGATAACCAATGAGCAGTTCTTC

v_gene: TRBV7-2
d_gene: TRBD2
abundance: NA
j_gene: TRBJ2-5
len: 15
CDR3aa: CASSPRLAGDRTQYF
CDR3nt: TGTGCCAGCAGCCCTCGACTAGCGGGGGACCGCACCCAGTACTTC

v_gene: TRBV18
d_gene: TRBD1
abundance: NA
j_gene: TRBJ1-1
len: 19
CDR3aa: CASSQTRTGPTSMNTEAFF
CDR3nt: TGTGCCAGCTCCCAAACAAGGACAGGCCCTACTTCCATGAACACTGAAGCTTTCTTT

v_gene: TRBV28
d_gene: NA
abundance: once
j_gene: TRBJ1-2
len: 13
CDR3aa: CASSEGQNYGYTF
CDR3nt: TGTGCCAGCAGTGAGGGCCAGAACTATGGCTACACCTTC

v_gene: TRBV27
d_gene: NA
abundance: NA
j_gene: TRBJ1-6
len: 16
CDR3aa: CASRKTDNSYNSPLHF
CDR3nt: TGTGCCAGCAGGAAGACAGACAACTCCTATAATTCACCCCTCCACTTT

v_gene: TRBV28
d_gene: TRBD1
abundance: NA
j_gene: TRBJ1-1
len: 16
CDR3aa: CASSSVPGQGNTEAFF
CDR3nt: TGTGCCAGCAGTTCTGTCCCGGGACAGGGGAACACTGAAGCTTTCTTT

v_gene: TRBV27
d_gene: NA
abundance: NA
j_gene: TRBJ1-1
len: 13
CDR3aa: CASSFRAQGEAFF
CDR3nt: TGTGCCAGCAGTTTTAGAGCACAGGGTGAAGCTTTCTTT

v_gene: TRBV6-1
d_gene: NA
abundance: few
j_gene: TRBJ1-4
len: 13
CDR3aa: CASTRIFTEKLFF
CDR3nt: TGTGCCAGCACTCGCATATTTACAGAAAAACTGTTTTTT

v_gene: TRBV28
d_gene: TRBD2
abundance: NA
j_gene: TRBJ2-3
len: 16
CDR3aa: CASSASGRVIHDTQYF
CDR3nt: TGTGCCAGCAGTGCTAGCGGGAGGGTCATACACGATACGCAGTATTTT

v_gene: TRBV28
d_gene: TRBD2
abundance: NA
j_gene: TRBJ2-3
len: 14
CDR3aa: CASTSGRATDTQYF
CDR3nt: TGTGCCAGTACTAGCGGGAGGGCCACAGATACGCAGTATTTT

v_gene: TRBV7-2
d_gene: NA
abundance: NA
j_gene: TRBJ1-1
len: 13
CDR3aa: CASSTEFWTEAFF
CDR3nt: TGTGCCAGCAGTACAGAGTTCTGGACTGAAGCTTTCTTT

v_gene: TRBV19
d_gene: NA
abundance: NA
j_gene: TRBJ1-3
len: 18
CDR3aa: CASIKGGPPVRSGNTIYF
CDR3nt: TGTGCCAGTATCAAGGGGGGTCCGCCGGTTCGCTCTGGAAACACCATATATTTT

v_gene: TRBV29-1
d_gene: TRBD2
abundance: NA
j_gene: TRBJ2-1
len: 13
CDR3aa: CSVSSGFDNEQFF
CDR3nt: TGCAGCGTCTCTAGCGGATTTGACAATGAGCAGTTCTTC

v_gene: TRBV6-1
d_gene: NA
abundance: few
j_gene: TRBJ1-1
len: 15
CDR3aa: CASSEGWASRTEAFF
CDR3nt: TGTGCCAGCAGTGAAGGATGGGCGTCGAGGACTGAAGCTTTCTTT

v_gene: TRBV7-9
d_gene: TRBD2
abundance: NA
j_gene: TRBJ2-7
len: 13
CDR3aa: CASSLGLAYEQYF
CDR3nt: TGTGCCAGCAGCTTAGGACTAGCGTACGAGCAGTACTTC

v_gene: TRBV5-6
d_gene: TRBD1
abundance: NA
j_gene: TRBJ1-3
len: 17
CDR3aa: CASSSRQGLLSGNTIYF
CDR3nt: TGTGCCAGCAGCTCGAGACAGGGCCTCCTCTCTGGAAACACCATATATTTT

v_gene: TRBV29-1
d_gene: TRBD2
abundance: NA
j_gene: TRBJ2-1
len: 14
CDR3aa: CSVRGLAEYNEQFF
CDR3nt: TGCAGCGTGAGGGGACTAGCGGAGTACAATGAGCAGTTCTTC

v_gene: TRBV15
d_gene: TRBD1
abundance: NA
j_gene: TRBJ2-3
len: 16
CDR3aa: CATSRRDRSNTDTQYF
CDR3nt: TGTGCCACCAGCAGGCGGGACAGGTCGAACACAGATACGCAGTATTTT

v_gene: TRBV6-1
d_gene: NA
abundance: NA
j_gene: TRBJ2-7
len: 15
CDR3aa: CASSVPGGISYEQYF
CDR3nt: TGTGCCAGCAGTGTCCCCGGCGGTATCTCCTACGAGCAGTACTTC

v_gene: TRBV29-1
d_gene: TRBD2
abundance: NA
j_gene: TRBJ2-1
len: 12
CDR3aa: CSVERTSGEQFF
CDR3nt: TGCAGCGTTGAAAGGACTAGCGGTGAGCAGTTCTTC

v_gene: TRBV10-2
d_gene: NA
abundance: NA
j_gene: TRBJ1-5
len: 18
CDR3aa: CASSESIQDSWRNQPQHF
CDR3nt: TGCGCCAGCAGTGAGTCGATACAGGATAGTTGGAGGAATCAGCCCCAGCATTTT

v_gene: TRBV6-5
d_gene: NA
abundance: NA
j_gene: TRBJ2-1
len: 15
CDR3aa: CASSYRTDSYNEQFF
CDR3nt: TGTGCCAGCAGTTACCGGACGGACTCCTACAATGAGCAGTTCTTC

v_gene: TRBV9
d_gene: NA
abundance: NA
j_gene: TRBJ2-2
len: 15
CDR3aa: CASSVGGLLTGELFF
CDR3nt: TGTGCCAGCAGCGTAGGTGGACTACTCACCGGGGAGCTGTTTTTT

v_gene: TRBV6-1
d_gene: NA
abundance: NA
j_gene: TRBJ2-5
len: 17
CDR3aa: CASSEARASVGQETQYF
CDR3nt: TGTGCCAGCAGTGAAGCTAGGGCTAGCGTTGGGCAAGAGACCCAGTACTTC

v_gene: TRBV5-4
d_gene: TRBD2
abundance: NA
j_gene: TRBJ2-5
len: 16
CDR3aa: CASSLPSGRYQETQYF
CDR3nt: TGTGCCAGCAGCTTGCCCAGCGGGAGGTACCAAGAGACCCAGTACTTC

v_gene: TRBV7-8
d_gene: NA
abundance: NA
j_gene: TRBJ1-5
len: 16
CDR3aa: CASSLALGTGNQPQHF
CDR3nt: TGTGCCAGCAGCTTAGCGCTAGGAACAGGGAATCAGCCCCAGCATTTT

v_gene: TRBV19
d_gene: TRBD1
abundance: NA
j_gene: TRBJ1-1
len: 13
CDR3aa: CATNRQGASEAFF
CDR3nt: TGTGCCACTAATAGACAGGGGGCCTCTGAAGCTTTCTTT

v_gene: TRBV9
d_gene: NA
abundance: once
j_gene: TRBJ2-1
len: 15
CDR3aa: CASRPGILENNEQFF
CDR3nt: TGTGCCAGCAGGCCAGGGATCCTAGAGAACAATGAGCAGTTCTTC

v_gene: TRBV28
d_gene: TRBD1
abundance: NA
j_gene: TRBJ2-7
len: 14
CDR3aa: CASSSDRGPWEQYF
CDR3nt: TGTGCCAGCAGTTCGGACAGGGGGCCTTGGGAGCAGTACTTC

v_gene: TRBV6-6
d_gene: NA
abundance: NA
j_gene: TRBJ1-1
len: 16
CDR3aa: CASSYSTRIGNTEAFF
CDR3nt: TGTGCCAGCAGTTACTCGACCCGGATAGGGAACACTGAAGCTTTCTTT

v_gene: TRBV11-2
d_gene: NA
abundance: NA
j_gene: TRBJ2-5
len: 13
CDR3aa: CASSFEALETQYF
CDR3nt: TGTGCCAGCAGCTTTGAGGCCCTCGAGACCCAGTACTTC